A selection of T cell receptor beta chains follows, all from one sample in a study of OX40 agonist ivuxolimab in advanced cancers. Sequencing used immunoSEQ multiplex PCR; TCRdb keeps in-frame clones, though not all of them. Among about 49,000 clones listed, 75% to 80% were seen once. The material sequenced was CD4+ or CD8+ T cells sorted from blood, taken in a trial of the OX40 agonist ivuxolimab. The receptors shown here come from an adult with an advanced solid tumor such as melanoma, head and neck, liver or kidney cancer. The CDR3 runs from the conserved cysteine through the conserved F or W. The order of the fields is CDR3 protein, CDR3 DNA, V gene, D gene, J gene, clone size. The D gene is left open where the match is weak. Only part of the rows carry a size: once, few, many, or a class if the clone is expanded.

CDR3 protein: CASSERGPATRF
CDR3 DNA: TGTGCCAGCAGTGAAAGGGGGCCCGCCACGAGGTTT
V gene: TRBV6-1
D gene: TRBD1
J gene: TRBJ1-1
clone size: -

CDR3 protein: CASSDMDMNTGELFF
CDR3 DNA: TGTGCCAGCAGTGACATGGATATGAACACCGGGGAGCTGTTTTTT
V gene: TRBV2
D gene: -
J gene: TRBJ2-2
clone size: -

CDR3 protein: CAWSLGQANYEQYF
CDR3 DNA: TGTGCCTGGAGCCTCGGACAAGCCAACTACGAGCAGTACTTC
V gene: TRBV30
D gene: -
J gene: TRBJ2-7
clone size: -

CDR3 protein: CASSLALGSKYEQYF
CDR3 DNA: TGTGCCAGCAGCTTAGCGCTTGGCAGTAAGTACGAGCAGTACTTC
V gene: TRBV7-8
D gene: -
J gene: TRBJ2-7
clone size: medium-sized

CDR3 protein: CASGSTNRGWSYEQYF
CDR3 DNA: TGTGCTAGTGGTTCCACGAACAGGGGCTGGTCCTACGAGCAGTACTTC
V gene: TRBV12-5
D gene: TRBD1
J gene: TRBJ2-7
clone size: once

CDR3 protein: CASSQEQARQETQYF
CDR3 DNA: TGTGCCAGCAGCCAAGAACAGGCAAGACAAGAGACCCAGTACTTC
V gene: TRBV4-2
D gene: -
J gene: TRBJ2-5
clone size: -

CDR3 protein: CATSRGSPGQGLVYGYTF
CDR3 DNA: TGTGCCACCAGCAGAGGCTCTCCGGGACAGGGTCTGGTATATGGCTACACCTTC
V gene: TRBV15
D gene: TRBD1
J gene: TRBJ1-2
clone size: -

CDR3 protein: CASSLPGGTNSEKLFF
CDR3 DNA: TGTGCCAGCAGCCTCCCCGGAGGGACAAATTCTGAAAAACTGTTTTTT
V gene: TRBV9
D gene: -
J gene: TRBJ1-4
clone size: -

CDR3 protein: CASRLAGEVYEQFF
CDR3 DNA: TGTGCCAGCAGACTAGCGGGAGAGGTATATGAGCAGTTCTTC
V gene: TRBV6-1
D gene: TRBD2
J gene: TRBJ2-1
clone size: -

CDR3 protein: CASSVTPNYGYTF
CDR3 DNA: TGTGCCAGCAGCGTGACACCCAACTATGGCTACACCTTC
V gene: TRBV6-5
D gene: -
J gene: TRBJ1-2
clone size: -

CDR3 protein: CASTGLAGGTGELFF
CDR3 DNA: TGTGCCAGCACCGGACTAGCGGGAGGAACCGGGGAGCTGTTTTTT
V gene: TRBV2
D gene: TRBD2
J gene: TRBJ2-2
clone size: -

CDR3 protein: CASSPTGTGIQAFF
CDR3 DNA: TGTGCCAGCAGCCCTACAGGGACAGGGATTCAAGCTTTCTTT
V gene: TRBV5-4
D gene: TRBD1
J gene: TRBJ1-1
clone size: -

CDR3 protein: CASSFRYQETQYF
CDR3 DNA: TGTGCCAGCAGCTTCCGGTACCAAGAGACCCAGTACTTC
V gene: TRBV7-9
D gene: -
J gene: TRBJ2-5
clone size: -

CDR3 protein: CASMSGLVVDEQFF
CDR3 DNA: TGTGCCAGCATGTCGGGACTAGTAGTGGATGAGCAGTTCTTC
V gene: TRBV27
D gene: TRBD2
J gene: TRBJ2-1
clone size: -

CDR3 protein: CASSLEQGENYEQYF
CDR3 DNA: TGCGCCAGCAGCCTGGAACAGGGGGAAAACTACGAGCAGTACTTC
V gene: TRBV4-1
D gene: TRBD1
J gene: TRBJ2-7
clone size: -

CDR3 protein: CASRSTLVREIGNTEAFF
CDR3 DNA: TGTGCCAGCAGGTCTACGCTGGTCCGGGAGATTGGGAACACTGAAGCTTTCTTT
V gene: TRBV27
D gene: -
J gene: TRBJ1-1
clone size: few

CDR3 protein: CASSPGTGGRDTIYF
CDR3 DNA: TGTGCCAGCAGCCCAGGGACAGGGGGCCGAGACACCATATATTTT
V gene: TRBV11-2
D gene: TRBD1
J gene: TRBJ1-3
clone size: -

CDR3 protein: CATTGDTGELFF
CDR3 DNA: TGTGCCACCACAGGGGACACCGGGGAGCTGTTTTTT
V gene: TRBV6-1
D gene: TRBD1
J gene: TRBJ2-2
clone size: -

CDR3 protein: CASSPPPLPRNNEQFF
CDR3 DNA: TGTGCCAGCAGCCCCCCCCCTCTGCCAAGAAACAATGAGCAGTTCTTC
V gene: TRBV27
D gene: -
J gene: TRBJ2-1
clone size: few

CDR3 protein: CASSGLGAGDYNEQFF
CDR3 DNA: TGTGCCAGCAGTGGCCTGGGAGCGGGAGACTACAATGAGCAGTTCTTC
V gene: TRBV6-1
D gene: TRBD2
J gene: TRBJ2-1
clone size: once

CDR3 protein: CSVERRGRFGEQFF
CDR3 DNA: TGCAGCGTTGAGCGCAGGGGGCGCTTTGGTGAGCAGTTCTTC
V gene: TRBV29-1
D gene: TRBD1
J gene: TRBJ2-1
clone size: -

CDR3 protein: CASSKKLEGLAGVETQYF
CDR3 DNA: TGTGCCAGCAGCAAAAAGCTGGAAGGACTAGCGGGAGTTGAGACCCAGTACTTC
V gene: TRBV21-1
D gene: -
J gene: TRBJ2-5
clone size: -

CDR3 protein: CASSYGKTYEQYF
CDR3 DNA: TGTGCCAGCAGTTACGGCAAGACCTACGAGCAGTACTTC
V gene: TRBV6-5
D gene: -
J gene: TRBJ2-7
clone size: few

CDR3 protein: CASSESGLFRELFF
CDR3 DNA: TGCGCCAGCAGTGAATCAGGCTTGTTCCGGGAGCTGTTTTTT
V gene: TRBV10-2
D gene: -
J gene: TRBJ2-2
clone size: -

CDR3 protein: CARSSIKNGTGYGNTIYF
CDR3 DNA: TGTGCCAGAAGCTCCATAAAGAACGGGACAGGGTATGGAAACACCATATATTTT
V gene: TRBV7-5
D gene: -
J gene: TRBJ1-3
clone size: -

CDR3 protein: CSPDSGDYNEQFF
CDR3 DNA: TGCAGCCCCGATTCGGGAGACTACAATGAGCAGTTCTTC
V gene: TRBV29-1
D gene: -
J gene: TRBJ2-1
clone size: -

CDR3 protein: CASSDTSGRNEQFF
CDR3 DNA: TGTGCCAGCAGCGATACTAGCGGGAGAAATGAGCAGTTCTTC
V gene: TRBV9
D gene: TRBD2
J gene: TRBJ2-1
clone size: few

CDR3 protein: CAISESTDMNTEAFF
CDR3 DNA: TGTGCCATCAGTGAGTCTACAGATATGAACACTGAAGCTTTCTTT
V gene: TRBV10-3
D gene: -
J gene: TRBJ1-1
clone size: -

CDR3 protein: CASSLRGPGTEAFF
CDR3 DNA: TGTGCCAGCAGCTTGAGGGGACCGGGCACTGAAGCTTTCTTT
V gene: TRBV5-6
D gene: -
J gene: TRBJ1-1
clone size: -

CDR3 protein: CAISEGTGDGYTF
CDR3 DNA: TGTGCCATCAGTGAGGGGACAGGGGACGGCTACACCTTC
V gene: TRBV10-3
D gene: TRBD1
J gene: TRBJ1-2
clone size: -

CDR3 protein: CASSLGQGSYEQYF
CDR3 DNA: TGCGCCAGCAGCTTGGGACAGGGTTCCTACGAGCAGTACTTC
V gene: TRBV5-1
D gene: TRBD1
J gene: TRBJ2-7
clone size: -

CDR3 protein: CASSPDSGGTLHF
CDR3 DNA: TGTGCCAGCAGCCCCGATTCGGGAGGAACCCTCCACTTT
V gene: TRBV11-2
D gene: -
J gene: TRBJ1-6
clone size: -

CDR3 protein: CASSGQRNTEAFF
CDR3 DNA: TGCGCCAGCAGCGGACAGAGGAACACTGAAGCTTTCTTT
V gene: TRBV10-1
D gene: -
J gene: TRBJ1-1
clone size: -

CDR3 protein: CASSLRGGTEAFF
CDR3 DNA: TGCGCCAGCAGCTTGCGAGGGGGGACTGAAGCTTTCTTT
V gene: TRBV5-1
D gene: -
J gene: TRBJ1-1
clone size: -

CDR3 protein: CASSLRTVLYGYTF
CDR3 DNA: TGTGCCAGCAGCTTGAGGACCGTTCTCTATGGCTACACCTTC
V gene: TRBV5-8
D gene: -
J gene: TRBJ1-2
clone size: -

CDR3 protein: CASGPRGANSNQPQHF
CDR3 DNA: TGTGCCAGCGGACCCCGGGGGGCAAATAGCAATCAGCCCCAGCATTTT
V gene: TRBV27
D gene: -
J gene: TRBJ1-5
clone size: -

CDR3 protein: CAIGTGTKGNTIYF
CDR3 DNA: TGTGCCATCGGGACAGGGACCAAGGGAAACACCATATATTTT
V gene: TRBV10-3
D gene: TRBD1
J gene: TRBJ1-3
clone size: -

CDR3 protein: CASSIRTGGSVDTQYF
CDR3 DNA: TGTGCCAGTAGTATTCGGACAGGGGGCTCGGTAGATACGCAGTATTTT
V gene: TRBV19
D gene: TRBD1
J gene: TRBJ2-3
clone size: -

CDR3 protein: CASSLKGQETQYF
CDR3 DNA: TGCGCCAGCAGCTTAAAGGGACAAGAGACCCAGTACTTC
V gene: TRBV5-1
D gene: -
J gene: TRBJ2-5
clone size: -

CDR3 protein: CASRGTSGTYEQYF
CDR3 DNA: TGTGCCAGCAGGGGGACTAGCGGAACCTACGAGCAGTACTTC
V gene: TRBV6-4
D gene: TRBD2
J gene: TRBJ2-7
clone size: -

CDR3 protein: CASSPVDSSGNTIYF
CDR3 DNA: TGTGCCAGCAGCCCCGTTGACAGCTCTGGAAACACCATATATTTT
V gene: TRBV28
D gene: -
J gene: TRBJ1-3
clone size: -

CDR3 protein: CASSTSGTTKNLYF
CDR3 DNA: TGTGCCAGCAGTACCTCCGGGACTACCAAGAACCTGTACTTC
V gene: TRBV27
D gene: TRBD2
J gene: TRBJ2-5
clone size: once

CDR3 protein: CASSLDPGLETQYF
CDR3 DNA: TGTGCCAGCAGCTTAGATCCGGGACTAGAGACCCAGTACTTC
V gene: TRBV7-9
D gene: -
J gene: TRBJ2-5
clone size: -

CDR3 protein: CASSYSLIQETQYF
CDR3 DNA: TGTGCCAGCAGTTACTCGTTAATTCAAGAGACCCAGTACTTC
V gene: TRBV6-5
D gene: -
J gene: TRBJ2-5
clone size: -

CDR3 protein: CASSMTGAYSNQPQHF
CDR3 DNA: TGTGCCAGCAGTATGACAGGAGCATATAGCAATCAGCCCCAGCATTTT
V gene: TRBV27
D gene: -
J gene: TRBJ1-5
clone size: few

CDR3 protein: CASSRGQGDQPQHF
CDR3 DNA: TGTGCCAGCAGCCGAGGACAGGGGGATCAGCCCCAGCATTTT
V gene: TRBV6-5
D gene: TRBD1
J gene: TRBJ1-5
clone size: -

CDR3 protein: CAWTVGTSNQPQHF
CDR3 DNA: TGTGCCTGGACCGTGGGTACAAGCAATCAGCCCCAGCATTTT
V gene: TRBV30
D gene: -
J gene: TRBJ1-5
clone size: -

CDR3 protein: CASSPYSGAAYEQYF
CDR3 DNA: TGTGCCAGCTCACCGTATTCAGGGGCGGCCTACGAGCAGTACTTC
V gene: TRBV18
D gene: -
J gene: TRBJ2-7
clone size: -

CDR3 protein: CASSIGSPAYEQYF
CDR3 DNA: TGTGCCAGTAGTATAGGGTCCCCGGCCTACGAGCAGTACTTC
V gene: TRBV19
D gene: -
J gene: TRBJ2-7
clone size: once

CDR3 protein: CASSLVGTSGEQYF
CDR3 DNA: TGTGCCAGCAGCTTAGTCGGGACTAGCGGGGAGCAGTACTTC
V gene: TRBV7-2
D gene: TRBD2
J gene: TRBJ2-7
clone size: -